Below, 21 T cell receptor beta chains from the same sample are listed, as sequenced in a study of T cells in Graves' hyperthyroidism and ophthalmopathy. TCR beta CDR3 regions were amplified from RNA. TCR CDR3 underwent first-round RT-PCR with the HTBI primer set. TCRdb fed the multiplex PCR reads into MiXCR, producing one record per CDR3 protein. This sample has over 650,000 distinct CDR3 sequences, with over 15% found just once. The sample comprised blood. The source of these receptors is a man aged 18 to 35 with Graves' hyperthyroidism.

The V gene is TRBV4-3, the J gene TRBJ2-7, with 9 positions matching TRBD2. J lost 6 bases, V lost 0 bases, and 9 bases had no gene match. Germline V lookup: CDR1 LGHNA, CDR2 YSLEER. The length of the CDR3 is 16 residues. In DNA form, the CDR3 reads TGCGCCAGCAGCCAAGATTCAGCGGGAGGCCCGGGCGAGCAGTACTTC. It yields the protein CASSQDSAGGPGEQYF.

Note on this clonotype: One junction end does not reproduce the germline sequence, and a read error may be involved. Here the CDR3 reads CASSQDRGLVF. The DNA of the CDR3 is TGTGCCAGCAGCCAAGACAGGGGGCTAGTCTTT. The chain has TRBV3-1 and TRBJ1-1, with TRBD1 matching 8 bases. The germline gives CDR1 LGHDT, CDR2 YNNKEL (reference sequence). This CDR3 has 11 amino acids.

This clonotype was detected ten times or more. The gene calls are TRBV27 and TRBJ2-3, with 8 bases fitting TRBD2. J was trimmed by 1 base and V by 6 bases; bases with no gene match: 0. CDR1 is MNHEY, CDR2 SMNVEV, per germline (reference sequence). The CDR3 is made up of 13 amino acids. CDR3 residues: CASSGRGTDTQYF. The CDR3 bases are TGTGCCAGCAGCGGGAGGGGCACAGATACGCAGTATTTT.

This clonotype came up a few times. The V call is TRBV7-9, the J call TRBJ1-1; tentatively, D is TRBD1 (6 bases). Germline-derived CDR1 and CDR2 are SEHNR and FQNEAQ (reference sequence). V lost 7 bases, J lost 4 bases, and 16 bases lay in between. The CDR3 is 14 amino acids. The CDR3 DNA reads TGTGCCAGCAACCTAGTCTCGGACAGCACTGAAGCTTTCTTT. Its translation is CASNLVSDSTEAFF.

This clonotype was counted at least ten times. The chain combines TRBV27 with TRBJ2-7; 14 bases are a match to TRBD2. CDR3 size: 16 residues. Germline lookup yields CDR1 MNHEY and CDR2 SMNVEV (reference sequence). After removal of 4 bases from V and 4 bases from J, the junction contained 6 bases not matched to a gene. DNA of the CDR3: TGTGCCAGCAGTTCCCCAAGACTAGCGGGAGGGTACGAGCAGTACTTC. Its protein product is CASSSPRLAGGYEQYF.

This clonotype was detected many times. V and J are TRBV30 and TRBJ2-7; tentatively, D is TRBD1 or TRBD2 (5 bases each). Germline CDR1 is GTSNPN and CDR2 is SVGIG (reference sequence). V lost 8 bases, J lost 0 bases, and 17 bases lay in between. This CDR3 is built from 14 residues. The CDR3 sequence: CARSNGGSSYEQYF. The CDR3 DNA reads TGTGCCCGTTCGAATGGGGGTAGCTCCTACGAGCAGTACTTC.

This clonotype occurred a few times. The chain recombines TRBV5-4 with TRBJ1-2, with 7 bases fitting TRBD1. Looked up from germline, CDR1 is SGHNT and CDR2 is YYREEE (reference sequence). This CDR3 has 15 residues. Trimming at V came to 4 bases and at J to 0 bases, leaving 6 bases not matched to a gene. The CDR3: CASSMGDRANYGYTF. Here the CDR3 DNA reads TGTGCCAGCAGCATGGGGGACAGAGCTAACTATGGCTACACCTTC. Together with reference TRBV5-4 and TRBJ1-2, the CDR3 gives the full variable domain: ETGVTQSPTHLIKTRGQQVTLRCSSQSGHNTVSWYQQALGQGPQFIFQYYREEENGRGNFPPRFSGLQFPNYSSELNVNALELDDSALYLCASSMGDRANYGYTFGSGTRLTVV.

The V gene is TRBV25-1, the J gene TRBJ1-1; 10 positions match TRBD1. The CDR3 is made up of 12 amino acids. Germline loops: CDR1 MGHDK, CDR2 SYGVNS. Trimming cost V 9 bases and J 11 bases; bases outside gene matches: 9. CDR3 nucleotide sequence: TGTGCCAGTACGACAGGGGGCCTACCCGCTTTCTTT. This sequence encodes CASTTGGLPAFF.

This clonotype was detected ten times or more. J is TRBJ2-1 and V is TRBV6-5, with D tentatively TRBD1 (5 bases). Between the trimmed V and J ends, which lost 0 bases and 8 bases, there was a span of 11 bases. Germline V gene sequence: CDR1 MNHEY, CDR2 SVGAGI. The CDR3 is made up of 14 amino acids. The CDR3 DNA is TGTGCCAGCAGTTACTCGACAGCTAGGGATGAGCAGTTCTTC. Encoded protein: CASSYSTARDEQFF.

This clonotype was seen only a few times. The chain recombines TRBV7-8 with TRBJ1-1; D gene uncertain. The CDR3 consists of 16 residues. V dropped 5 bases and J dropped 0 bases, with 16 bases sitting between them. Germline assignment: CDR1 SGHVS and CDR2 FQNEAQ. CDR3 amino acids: CASSMGFGNMNTEAFF. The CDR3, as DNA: TGTGCCAGCAGCATGGGTTTCGGGAACATGAACACTGAAGCTTTCTTT.

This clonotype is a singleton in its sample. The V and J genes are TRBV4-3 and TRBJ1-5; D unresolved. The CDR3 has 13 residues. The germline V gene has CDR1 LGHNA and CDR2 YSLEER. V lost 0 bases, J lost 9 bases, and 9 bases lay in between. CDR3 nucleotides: TGCGCCAGCAGCCAAGATAAATTTGGGCCCCAGCATTTT. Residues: CASSQDKFGPQHF.

CDR3 bases: TGTGCCAGCAGCTTGGACGGAGCTCTCAATCAGCCCCAGCATTTT. This codes for CASSLDGALNQPQHF. The chain employs TRBV5-6 and TRBJ1-5; D gene unclear. This CDR3 region has 15 residues. The germline V and J ends were trimmed by 0 bases and 3 bases, with 10 bases remaining between them. CDR1 SGHDT and CDR2 YYEEEE come from the germline V gene.

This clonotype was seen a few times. In DNA, the CDR3 is TGTGCCAGCAGTCGGGTCACAGGGCTTCCCGGGGAGCTGTTTTTT. This encodes CASSRVTGLPGELFF. The genes are TRBV27 and TRBJ2-2; D is perhaps TRBD1 (6 bases). Germline CDR1 is MNHEY and CDR2 is SMNVEV (reference sequence). V lost 5 bases and J lost 6, with 16 bases in between. This CDR3 contains 15 residues.

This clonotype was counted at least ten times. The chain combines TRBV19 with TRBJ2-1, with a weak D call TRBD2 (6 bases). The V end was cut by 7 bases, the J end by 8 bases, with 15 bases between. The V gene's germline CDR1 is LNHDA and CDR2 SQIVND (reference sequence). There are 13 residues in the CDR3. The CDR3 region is CASMVRGSHEQFF. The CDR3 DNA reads TGTGCCAGTATGGTGCGGGGCTCCCATGAGCAGTTCTTC.

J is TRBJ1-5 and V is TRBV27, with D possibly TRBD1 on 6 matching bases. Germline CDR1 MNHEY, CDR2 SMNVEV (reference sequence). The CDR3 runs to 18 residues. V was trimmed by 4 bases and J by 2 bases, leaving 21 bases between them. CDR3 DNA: TGTGCCAGCAGTTCAATCTACGCAGGGGAAGGAGGCAATCAGCCCCAGCATTTT. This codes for CASSSIYAGEGGNQPQHF.

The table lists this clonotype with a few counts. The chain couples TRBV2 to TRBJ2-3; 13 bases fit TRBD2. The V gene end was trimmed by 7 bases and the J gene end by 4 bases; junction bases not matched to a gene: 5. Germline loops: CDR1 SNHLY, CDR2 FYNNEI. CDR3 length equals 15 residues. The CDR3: CASKRLAGGPDTQYF. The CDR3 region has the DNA TGTGCCAGCAAGAGACTAGCGGGAGGCCCAGATACGCAGTATTTT.

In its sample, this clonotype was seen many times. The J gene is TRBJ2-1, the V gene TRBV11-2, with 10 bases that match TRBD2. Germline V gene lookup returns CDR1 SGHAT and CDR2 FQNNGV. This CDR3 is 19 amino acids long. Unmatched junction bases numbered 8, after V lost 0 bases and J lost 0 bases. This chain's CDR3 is CASSLDVGVAGGSYNEQFF. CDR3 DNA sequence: TGTGCCAGCAGCTTAGATGTTGGGGTAGCGGGAGGCTCCTACAATGAGCAGTTCTTC.

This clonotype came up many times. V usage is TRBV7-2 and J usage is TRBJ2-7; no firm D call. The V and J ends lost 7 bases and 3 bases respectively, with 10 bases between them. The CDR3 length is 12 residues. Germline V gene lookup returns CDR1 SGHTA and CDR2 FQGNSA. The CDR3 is CASNSDGYEQYF. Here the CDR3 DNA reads TGTGCCAGCAACTCGGACGGCTACGAGCAGTACTTC.

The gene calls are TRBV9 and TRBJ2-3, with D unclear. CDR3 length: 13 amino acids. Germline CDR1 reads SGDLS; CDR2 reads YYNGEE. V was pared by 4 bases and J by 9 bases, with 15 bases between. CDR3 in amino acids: CASSPIGLRTQYF. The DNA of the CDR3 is TGTGCCAGCAGCCCAATTGGCTTAAGGACGCAGTATTTT.

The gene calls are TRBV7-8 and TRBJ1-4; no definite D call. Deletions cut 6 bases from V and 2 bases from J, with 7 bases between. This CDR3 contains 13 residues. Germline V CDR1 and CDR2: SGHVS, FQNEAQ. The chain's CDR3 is CASRDGTNEKLFF. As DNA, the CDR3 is TGTGCCAGCAGGGACGGCACTAATGAAAAACTGTTTTTT.

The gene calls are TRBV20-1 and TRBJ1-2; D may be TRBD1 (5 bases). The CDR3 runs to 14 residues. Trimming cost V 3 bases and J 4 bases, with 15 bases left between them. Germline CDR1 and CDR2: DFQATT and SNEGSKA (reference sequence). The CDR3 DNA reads TGCAGTGCTAGCGACCAACCGGGGACCTATGGCTACACCTTC. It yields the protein CSASDQPGTYGYTF.